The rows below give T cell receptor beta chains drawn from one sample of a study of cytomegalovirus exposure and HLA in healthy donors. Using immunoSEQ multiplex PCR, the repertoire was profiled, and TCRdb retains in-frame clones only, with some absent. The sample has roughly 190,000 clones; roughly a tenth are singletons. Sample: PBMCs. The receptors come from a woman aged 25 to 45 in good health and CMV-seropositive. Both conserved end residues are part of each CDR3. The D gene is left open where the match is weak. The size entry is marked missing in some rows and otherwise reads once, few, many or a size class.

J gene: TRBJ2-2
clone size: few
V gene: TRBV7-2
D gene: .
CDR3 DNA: TGTGCCAGCAGCTTATTGGGGGCGCAAGCGGGGGAGCTGTTTTTT
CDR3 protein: CASSLLGAQAGELFF

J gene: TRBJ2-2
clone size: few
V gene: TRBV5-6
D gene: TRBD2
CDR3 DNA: TGTGCCAGCAGCCCCGTAGTGCGGGAGCTCACCGGGGAGCTGTTTTTT
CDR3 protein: CASSPVVRELTGELFF

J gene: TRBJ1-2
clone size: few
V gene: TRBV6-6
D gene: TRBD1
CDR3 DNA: TGTGCCAGCAGGGGACAAGACAGGGTGCCCTATGGCTACACCTTC
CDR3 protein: CASRGQDRVPYGYTF

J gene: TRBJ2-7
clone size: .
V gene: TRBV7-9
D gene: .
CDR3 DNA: TGTGCCAGCAGCTTAATCGGTCCCGAGCAGTACTTC
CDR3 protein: CASSLIGPEQYF

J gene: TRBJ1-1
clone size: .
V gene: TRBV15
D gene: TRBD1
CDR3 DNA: TGTGCCACCAGCAGAACCGTACAGGGGACTGAAGCTTTCTTT
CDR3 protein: CATSRTVQGTEAFF

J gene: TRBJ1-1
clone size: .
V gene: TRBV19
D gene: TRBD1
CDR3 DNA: TGTGCCAGTAGTATCTTTGACAGGGCCTCGAACACTGAAGCTTTCTTT
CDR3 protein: CASSIFDRASNTEAFF

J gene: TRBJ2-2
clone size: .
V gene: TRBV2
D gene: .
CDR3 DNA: TGTGCCTGCACTTTTAGCGGGGAGCTGTTTTTT
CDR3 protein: CACTFSGELFF

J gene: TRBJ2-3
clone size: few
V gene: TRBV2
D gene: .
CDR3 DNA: TGTGCCAGCACCTTTCCAGATACGCAGTATTTT
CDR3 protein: CASTFPDTQYF

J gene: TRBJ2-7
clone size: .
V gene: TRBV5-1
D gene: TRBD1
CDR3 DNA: TGCGCCAGCAGTACAACAGGGGGCGGTTCCTACGAGCAGTACTTC
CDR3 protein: CASSTTGGGSYEQYF

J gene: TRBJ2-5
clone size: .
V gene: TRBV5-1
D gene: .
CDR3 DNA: TGCGCCAGCAGCTTGGCTGGCTCTCCGGGGGAGACCCAGTACTTC
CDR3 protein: CASSLAGSPGETQYF

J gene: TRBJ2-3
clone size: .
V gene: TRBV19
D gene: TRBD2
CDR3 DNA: TGTGCCAGTAGTTCCTGGAGGGAGGGGTTCACAGATACGCAGTATTTT
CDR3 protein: CASSSWREGFTDTQYF

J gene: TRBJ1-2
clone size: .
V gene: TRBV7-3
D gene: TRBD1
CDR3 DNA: TGTGCCAGCAGAGATCGGGACAGCTTAACCTACACCTTC
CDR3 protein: CASRDRDSLTYTF

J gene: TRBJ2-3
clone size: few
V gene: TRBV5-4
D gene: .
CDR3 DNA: TGTGCCAGCAGCTTGGCACCAGGGGGCACAGATACGCAGTATTTT
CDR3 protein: CASSLAPGGTDTQYF

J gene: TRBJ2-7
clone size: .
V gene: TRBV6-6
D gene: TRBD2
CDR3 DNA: TGTGCCAGCAGTTACCCGGGGGGCGAGCAGTACTTC
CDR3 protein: CASSYPGGEQYF

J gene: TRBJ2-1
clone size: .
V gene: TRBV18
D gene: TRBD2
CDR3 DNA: TGTGCCAGCTCACCTGGCGGGAGGGTTTACAATGAGCAGTTCTTC
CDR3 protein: CASSPGGRVYNEQFF

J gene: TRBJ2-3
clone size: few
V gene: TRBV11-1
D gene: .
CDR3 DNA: TGTGCCAGCAGCTTAGGGAGGAGCACAGATACGCAGTATTTT
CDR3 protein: CASSLGRSTDTQYF

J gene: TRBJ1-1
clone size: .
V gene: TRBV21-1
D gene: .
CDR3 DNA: TGTGCCAGCAGCAAAGCGTCGGCAGGGGAGATGACTGAAGCTTTCTTT
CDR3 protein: CASSKASAGEMTEAFF

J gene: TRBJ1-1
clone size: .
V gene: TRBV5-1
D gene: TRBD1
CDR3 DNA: TGCGCCAGCAGCAGACAGCCTGGGACAGGGTTTATGAACACTGAAGCTTTCTTT
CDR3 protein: CASSRQPGTGFMNTEAFF